The rows below give T cell receptor beta chains drawn from one sample of a study of blood T cell repertoires in COVID-19. Profiling relied on immunoSEQ multiplex PCR, and the TCRdb table lists in-frame clones only, not all of them. The table shows 150,000 to 160,000 clones, with roughly nine tenths occurring only once. The sequencing input was peripheral blood. The receptors derive from a woman in her seventies with acute or convalescent COVID-19. CDR3s include the opening cysteine and the closing phenylalanine or tryptophan. A D gene is named only where the DNA matches it firmly. Where a row states a size, it is once, few, many or the class of an expanded clone; other rows omit it.

CDR3 DNA	CDR3 protein	V gene	D gene	J gene	clone size
TGTGCCACTCACGCCGGGACAGGCAACTATGGCTACACCTTC	CATHAGTGNYGYTF	TRBV24-1	TRBD1	TRBJ1-2	once
TGTGCCAGCAGCCAAAGGGGCGGTACTGGAAACACCATATATTTT	CASSQRGGTGNTIYF	TRBV3-1/TRBV3-2	-	TRBJ1-3	-
TGTGCCAGCAGCCAATCGGGACATCAAGGCTACACCTTC	CASSQSGHQGYTF	TRBV16	-	TRBJ1-2	-
TGTGCCAGCAGTTACTCTCAGGGGGCGAGGCAGCCCCAGCATTTT	CASSYSQGARQPQHF	TRBV6-5	TRBD1	TRBJ1-5	-
TGTGCCAGCAGCTCTGAAGGTCAACAGCTTAATGAAAAACTGTTTTTT	CASSSEGQQLNEKLFF	TRBV4-2	-	TRBJ1-4	-
TGTGCCAGCAGCCAAGTCACTAACACTGAAGCTTTCTTT	CASSQVTNTEAFF	TRBV4-2	-	TRBJ1-1	-
TGTGCCATCAGTGAGACAGGGGGTGGCTATGGCTACACCTTC	CAISETGGGYGYTF	TRBV10-3	TRBD1	TRBJ1-2	-
TGTGCCAGCAGCTTAGGGGGGCAGCGCGAGACCCAGTACTTC	CASSLGGQRETQYF	TRBV11-2	-	TRBJ2-5	-
TGCGCCAGCAGCCCCCAGGGGCGCACAGATACGCAGTATTTT	CASSPQGRTDTQYF	TRBV5-1	-	TRBJ2-3	-
TGTGCCAGCAGCCCGAACCAGGGCTACACTGAAGCTTTCTTT	CASSPNQGYTEAFF	TRBV7-9	-	TRBJ1-1	-
TGTGCCAGTAGTCTGGACAGGGGTGAGGAAAAACTGTTTTTT	CASSLDRGEEKLFF	TRBV19	TRBD1	TRBJ1-4	-
TGCGCCAGCAGCCACAGACCGGGACAGGGAGACTCCTACGAGCAGTACTTC	CASSHRPGQGDSYEQYF	TRBV4-1	TRBD1	TRBJ2-7	few
TGTGCCAGTAGGAGGGGGGGGTACGAGCAGTTCTTC	CASRRGGYEQFF	TRBV19	-	TRBJ2-1	few
TGTGCCAGCAGTTCCATGAGCACTGAAGCTTTCTTT	CASSSMSTEAFF	TRBV6-1	-	TRBJ1-1	once
TGTGCCAGCAGAAGGGACAGCCCTGAGGAACTGTTTTTT	CASRRDSPEELFF	TRBV2	TRBD1	TRBJ1-4	-
TGTGCCAGCAGCTCGGGACAGGGTTGGACTGAAGCTTTCTTT	CASSSGQGWTEAFF	TRBV7-8	TRBD1	TRBJ1-1	once
TGTGCCAGCAGTTACTCGAACAGGGGGCGAGAAAAACTGTTTTTT	CASSYSNRGREKLFF	TRBV6-2/TRBV6-3	TRBD1	TRBJ1-4	-
TGTGCCAGCAGCTCGAGGACAGACTCCTACAATGAGCAGTTCTTC	CASSSRTDSYNEQFF	TRBV7-9	-	TRBJ2-1	-
TGTGCCAGCAGCTCGGGACTAGCGTCAAGCACAGATACGCAGTATTTT	CASSSGLASSTDTQYF	TRBV5-6	TRBD2	TRBJ2-3	-
TGTGCCAGCAGTGACTCTGGGGGACTAGCGGGGGTCAATGAGCAGTTCTTC	CASSDSGGLAGVNEQFF	TRBV6-4	TRBD2	TRBJ2-1	-
TGTGCCAGCAGCCGAGCCTGGTCGGGACAGGCCTATGGCTACACCTTC	CASSRAWSGQAYGYTF	TRBV27	TRBD1	TRBJ1-2	-
TGTGCCAGTAGGGGGAGGAGTAATGAAAAACTGTTTTTT	CASRGRSNEKLFF	TRBV19	-	TRBJ1-4	once
TGTGCCAGCCGTGGGGACAAGGGGAGTTCAGCCAAAAACATTCAGTACTTC	CASRGDKGSSAKNIQYF	TRBV7-9	-	TRBJ2-4	-
TGTGCCAGCAGCCAAGATCCAGGTGAAGAGACCCAGTACTTC	CASSQDPGEETQYF	TRBV3-1/TRBV3-2	-	TRBJ2-5	-
TGTGCCAGCAGTGGTAGGGGACTAGCGGGGGGAACCTGGGGGAATGAGCAGTTCTTC	CASSGRGLAGGTWGNEQFF	TRBV6-1	TRBD2	TRBJ2-1	-
TGTGCCATCAACCCTGGGACAGGGTTAGGCGCCGGGGAGCTGTTTTTT	CAINPGTGLGAGELFF	TRBV10-3	TRBD1	TRBJ2-2	-
TGTGCCAGCAGCCAAGAGATTAGGTCCAGCGATGAGACCCAGTACTTC	CASSQEIRSSDETQYF	TRBV3-1/TRBV3-2	-	TRBJ2-5	-
TGCAGCGCCTCCGGGGGGGCCGACGAGCAGTTCTTC	CSASGGADEQFF	TRBV29-1	TRBD2	TRBJ2-1	-
TGTGCCAGCAGTTACACAGGTGGAAACACCATATATTTT	CASSYTGGNTIYF	TRBV6-6	-	TRBJ1-3	-
TGTGCCGCGGTCAGGGCTCCCTCTGGAAACACCATATATTTT	CAAVRAPSGNTIYF	TRBV28	-	TRBJ1-3	-
TGTGCCAGCTCACCGGACAGGGTAAAAGAGACCCAGTACTTC	CASSPDRVKETQYF	TRBV18	TRBD1	TRBJ2-5	-
TGCAGTGCTAGTCCCCCTAGCGGGGGGGCTGGGGGGGACACCGGGGAGCTGTTTTTT	CSASPPSGGAGGDTGELFF	TRBV20-1	TRBD2	TRBJ2-2	-
TGTGCCAGCAGCGTAGGTGGCGGGGTCTCCTACGAGCAGTACTTC	CASSVGGGVSYEQYF	TRBV9	-	TRBJ2-7	-
TGTGCCACCAGTGACCGGACAGGGGGGATGAACTATGGCTACACCTTC	CATSDRTGGMNYGYTF	TRBV24-1	TRBD1	TRBJ1-2	few
TGCGCCAGCAGCCTTGCGGGCGCCGGCACCGGGGAGCTGTTTTTT	CASSLAGAGTGELFF	TRBV5-1	-	TRBJ2-2	-
TGTGCCAGCCAAGGACTAGCGTCGAACACCGGGGAGCTGTTTTTT	CASQGLASNTGELFF	TRBV6-5	TRBD2	TRBJ2-2	-
TGTGCCAGCAGCCGGGGACTAGCGGGGGGGCAAGAGACCCAGTACTTC	CASSRGLAGGQETQYF	TRBV28	TRBD2	TRBJ2-5	-
TGCGCCAGCAGCCTACAGGGGGAATATGGCTACACCTTC	CASSLQGEYGYTF	TRBV5-1	TRBD1	TRBJ1-2	once
TGTGCCAGCAGTGCCACAGGGGGCTTAGGCTACACCTTC	CASSATGGLGYTF	TRBV28	TRBD1	TRBJ1-2	-
TGTGCCAGCAGTTTAAGGGAGGCTAGTGGCTACACCTTC	CASSLREASGYTF	TRBV28	-	TRBJ1-2	-